Listed below are T cell receptor beta chains from one sample, sequenced in a study of identical twins. One entry per CDR3 protein, called by TCRdb with MiXCR from the 5' RACE reads. The sample consists of hundreds of thousands of distinct CDR3 sequences, around a sixth of them appearing once. This sample also appeared in a second study, on T cells expressing NK-cell markers.

The sequencing input was PBMCs. These receptors were collected from a woman under 30 in good health. Both conserved end residues are part of each CDR3. D genes are given only for firm matches. Clone size is given for some rows only: seen once, a few or many times, or a class if the clone is expanded.

TRBJ2-2 TRBV9 - few CASSAPGTREDTGELFF TGTGCCAGCAGCGCACCTGGGACACGGGAGGACACCGGGGAGCTGTTTTTT
TRBJ2-6 TRBV18 - - CASSAYRDTKSGANVLTF TGTGCCAGCTCAGCATACCGGGACACGAAATCTGGGGCCAACGTCCTGACTTTC
TRBJ1-1 TRBV9 TRBD1 few CASSGQGLSFF TGTGCCAGCAGCGGACAGGGGTTGTCGTTCTTT
TRBJ2-7 TRBV7-2 TRBD1 - CASSLFGGDRVRGEQYF TGTGCCAGCAGCTTATTCGGTGGGGACAGGGTGAGGGGCGAGCAGTACTTC
TRBJ1-2 TRBV7-9 - few CASSSQGFDGYTF TGTGCCAGCAGCTCCCAGGGCTTCGATGGCTACACCTTC
TRBJ1-6 TRBV7-2 - - CASSLVRSQSPLHF TGTGCCAGCAGCTTAGTCAGGTCTCAATCACCCCTCCACTTT
TRBJ2-1 TRBV29-1 - - CSGGGTASYNEQFF TGCAGCGGTGGGGGGACTGCCTCCTACAATGAGCAGTTCTTC
TRBJ1-3 TRBV5-1 - few CASARGSLTGNTIYF TGCGCCAGCGCCCGAGGAAGCCTAACTGGAAACACCATATATTTT
TRBJ2-2 TRBV6-2/TRBV6-3 - - CASSGVPPDPQGTGELFF TGTGCCAGCAGCGGCGTCCCACCGGACCCCCAGGGGACCGGGGAGCTGTTTTTT
TRBJ2-3 TRBV29-1 - - CSVREGDTDTQYF TGCAGCGTTCGAGAGGGTGACACAGATACGCAGTATTTT
TRBJ1-6 TRBV7-2 - - CASRHGPLGAPLHF TGTGCCAGCAGACACGGACCCCTCGGGGCACCCCTCCACTTT
TRBJ2-4 TRBV5-1 - few CASSLSPEVRNIQYF TGCGCCAGCAGCTTGTCCCCGGAGGTGAGAAACATTCAGTACTTC
TRBJ2-1 TRBV7-2 - few CASSFVARIYNEQFF TGTGCCAGCAGCTTCGTAGCGAGGATCTACAATGAGCAGTTCTTC
TRBJ2-1 TRBV12-3/TRBV12-4 - few CASIGYRDEQFF TGTGCCAGCATCGGCTATAGAGACGAGCAGTTCTTC
TRBJ2-1 TRBV5-6 - once CATGTGGATINEQFF TGTGCCACCGGAACTGGGGGAGCCACGATCAATGAGCAGTTCTTC